In this sample, the clone carrying this TCR delta chain turned up a few times. Antigen specificity is unknown. These data originate in a study of Vδ1+ human thymocytes. Findings and limits, study-wide: Thymic TRG and TRD repertoires appeared highly polyclonal, with Gaussian CDR3 length distributions.

The CDR3 extends over 23 amino acids. J lost 0 bases, V lost 1 base, and 25 bases had no gene match. CDR1 is TSWWSYY and CDR2 is QGS in the germline V gene. Sequences come from RNA converted to cDNA by reverse transcription. Pooled V-gene forward primers with one constant-region reverse primer generated the CDR3 amplicons by multiplex PCR. TCRdb re-called the multiplex PCR reads with CATT. The sample gives tens of thousands of delta-chain clones, more than 15% of which show up once; roughly 0.5% is in the top ten. Purity of the sorted Vdelta1+ thymocytes ranged from roughly 98% to 99.6%. The sequenced sample was Vdelta1+ gamma-delta thymocytes from the thymus. The subset denotes: FACS-sorted CD3+ TCRalphabeta- TCRVdelta1+ TCRVdelta2- thymocytes. This TCR came from a boy under three years old who had congenital heart surgery. V and J are TRDV1 and TRDJ1; 8 nucleotides align to TRDD3. The CDR3 region is CALGEQTLRLAPLGIPDTDKLIF. For the CDR3, the DNA is TGTGCTCTTGGGGAACAAACATTACGCCTCGCCCCTCTGGGGATACCCGACACCGATAAACTCATCTTT.